The 13 T cell receptor beta chains below all came from one sample that was sequenced in a study of human T cells and chemical hapten exposure. Time point specified: patch test 1, 2 weeks after DPC sensitization. Treatment given: therapeutic diphenylcyclopropenone sensitization with weekly scalp DPC. Total RNA was isolated from whole blood that had not been fractionated. TCRdb re-analysed the RACE reads in MiXCR, keeping a single row per CDR3 protein. The sample carries approximately 34,000 distinct CDR3 sequences, more than 6% recorded once. The source was whole blood, collected in connection with sensitization to the hapten diphenylcyclopropenone (DPC). The receptors stem from a woman aged 30 to 39 with alopecia areata. Some clones in this sample may be carry-over from other donors' samples.

This clonotype was counted ten times or more. The chain couples TRBV2 to TRBJ2-3; 14 bases align to TRBD2. CDR3 size: 15 residues. V lost 8 bases and J lost 5; bases outside the gene matches: 6. Germline loops: CDR1 SNHLY, CDR2 FYNNEI. The CDR3 sequence is CASPTGTSGGDTQYF. CDR3 in DNA: TGTGCCAGCCCAACCGGGACTAGCGGGGGAGATACGCAGTATTTT.

This clonotype was observed a few times. This rearrangement joins TRBV7-6 to TRBJ1-5; TRBD1 might be the D (5 bases). V was pared by 1 base and J by 9 bases, with 13 bases between. Germline V gene lookup returns CDR1 SGHVS and CDR2 FNYEAQ. This CDR3 comprises 14 residues. The CDR3 reads CASSLVGGIRPQHF. The CDR3 DNA is TGTGCCAGCAGCTTAGTGGGGGGAATTCGGCCCCAGCATTTT. The full variable domain, completed using reference TRBV7-6 and TRBJ1-5, is GAGVSQSPRYKVTKRGQDVALRCDPISGHVSLYWYRQALGQGPEFLTYFNYEAQQDKSGLPNDRFSAERPEGSISTLTIQRTEQRDSAMYRCASSLVGGIRPQHFGDGTRLSIL.

In this sample, this clonotype turned up many times. The chain's CDR3 is CASSSDRDRGFSYEQYF. The CDR3 coding sequence is TGTGCCAGCAGCTCCGACCGAGACAGGGGTTTTTCCTACGAGCAGTACTTC. The chain uses TRBV7-9 and TRBJ2-7, with TRBD1 matching 8 bases. Germline values: CDR1 SEHNR, CDR2 FQNEAQ (reference sequence). J lost 1 base, V lost 4 bases, and 12 bases had no gene match. CDR3 length: 17 amino acids.

The J gene is TRBJ1-1, the V gene TRBV6-4; 10 bases map to TRBD1. After removal of 8 bases from V and 1 base from J, the junction contained 7 bases not matched to a gene. CDR1 is MRHNA and CDR2 is SNTAGT in the germline V gene. CDR3 length: 15 residues. The CDR3 spells CASSPGQGRNTEAFF. The CDR3 DNA reads TGTGCCAGCTCGCCGGGACAGGGGAGGAACACTGAAGCTTTCTTT.

This chain joins TRBV20-1 and TRBJ2-1; TRBD1 might be the D (6 bases). Trimming removed 0 bases from V and 4 bases from J, with 16 bases in between. The CDR3 loop spans 16 amino acids. Per germline, CDR1 DFQATT and CDR2 SNEGSKA (reference sequence). The CDR3 loop is CSARDPTGNPYNEQFF. The CDR3, as DNA: TGCAGTGCTAGAGATCCTACAGGGAACCCTTACAATGAGCAGTTCTTC.

The chain combines TRBV5-5 with TRBJ2-5; D may be TRBD2 (7 bases). The CDR3 sequence is 14 residues long. Germline loops: CDR1 SGHKS, CDR2 YYEKEE (reference sequence). The V end lost 7 bases, the J end lost 5 bases, and 18 bases lay between the germline ends. CDR3 region: CASAFDRRGETQYF. In DNA, the CDR3 is TGTGCCAGCGCTTTCGACAGGCGGGGGGAGACCCAGTACTTC.

This clonotype has a count of ten or more. The J gene is TRBJ2-7, the V gene TRBV21-1; no check of the table's D call, TRBD1, against the DNA was made. TRBV21-1 is described as a pseudogene. This CDR3 spans 15 amino acids. CDR3 nucleotides: TGTGCCAGCAGTCCCGAGGGACAGGGGAGGAATGAGCAGTACTTC. Amino acid sequence: CASSPEGQGRNEQYF.

With regard to this clonotype: The junction and the germline gene differ at one end; a read error may be behind it. V is TRBV6-5 and J is TRBJ2-7; 7 nucleotides align to TRBD2. This CDR3 region has 14 residues. Germline CDR1 is MNHEY and CDR2 is SVGAGI. The CDR3 reads CASSSTGGTYERYF. The CDR3 DNA reads as TGTGCCAGCAGTTCCACCGGGGGGACCTACGAGCGGTACTTC.

This clonotype has only a few counts. The chain employs TRBV10-3 and TRBJ2-5, with D possibly being TRBD1 (6 bases). Germline V lookup: CDR1 ENHRY, CDR2 SYGVKD. V was pared by 8 bases and J by 1 base, with 14 bases between. CDR3 length: 14 residues. The CDR3 nucleotides are TGTGCCATCGGATTCCTGGGGGCCCAAGAGACCCAGTACTTC. Translation gives CAIGFLGAQETQYF.

This clonotype was seen only a few times. This chain links TRBV29-1 with TRBJ2-3; the D is unclear. Germline CDR1 is SQVTM and CDR2 is ANQGSEA. The CDR3 has 14 amino acids. V dropped 0 bases and J dropped 0 bases, with 7 bases sitting between them. The CDR3, as DNA: TGCAGCGTTGAAGAGCCCGATAGCACAGATACGCAGTATTTT. Amino acids: CSVEEPDSTDTQYF.

There are many counts of this clonotype. The genes are TRBV6-5 and TRBJ2-3, with a tentative D call TRBD1 (5 bases). Trimming pared 8 bases from V and 0 bases from J, leaving 18 bases between. Germline values: CDR1 MNHEY, CDR2 SVGAGI. The CDR3 runs 16 residues. The chain's CDR3 is CASLPQVGLSTDTQYF. The DNA for the CDR3 is TGTGCCAGCCTACCTCAGGTGGGGCTGAGCACAGATACGCAGTATTTT.

This clonotype has ten or more counts. V and J are TRBV28 and TRBJ1-1; D possibly corresponds to TRBD1 (6 bases). Germline V lookup: CDR1 MDHEN, CDR2 SYDVKM. Between the trimmed V and J ends, which lost 8 bases and 1 base, there was a span of 11 bases. The CDR3 totals 13 residues. This chain's CDR3 is CASPPGANTEAFF. CDR3 bases: TGTGCCAGCCCCCCGGGGGCGAACACTGAAGCTTTCTTT.

This clonotype turned up a few times. This chain joins TRBV28 and TRBJ2-7, with TRBD1 as a possible D gene (6 bases). V was pared by 2 bases and J by 5 bases, with 13 bases between. Germline V CDR1 and CDR2: MDHEN, SYDVKM. The CDR3 spans 14 residues. The CDR3 DNA is TGTGCCAGCAGTTTACCCACAGGGTTCGACGAGCAGTACTTC. Protein: CASSLPTGFDEQYF.